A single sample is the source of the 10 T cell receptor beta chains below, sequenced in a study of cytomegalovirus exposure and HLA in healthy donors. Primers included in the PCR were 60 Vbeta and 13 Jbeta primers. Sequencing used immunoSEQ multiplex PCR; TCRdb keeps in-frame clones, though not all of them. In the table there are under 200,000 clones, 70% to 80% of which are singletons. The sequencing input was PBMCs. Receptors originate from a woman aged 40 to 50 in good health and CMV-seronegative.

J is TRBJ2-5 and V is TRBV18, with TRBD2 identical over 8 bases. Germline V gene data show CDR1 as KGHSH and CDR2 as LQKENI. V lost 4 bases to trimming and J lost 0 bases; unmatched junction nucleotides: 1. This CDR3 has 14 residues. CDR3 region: CASSLRGDQETQYF. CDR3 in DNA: TGTGCCAGCTCACTGCGGGGGGACCAAGAGACCCAGTACTTC.

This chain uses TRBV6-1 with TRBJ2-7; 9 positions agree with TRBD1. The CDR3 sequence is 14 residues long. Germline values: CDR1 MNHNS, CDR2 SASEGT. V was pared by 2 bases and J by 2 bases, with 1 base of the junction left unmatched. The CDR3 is CASSERDRAYEQYF. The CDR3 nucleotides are TGTGCCAGCAGTGAAAGGGACAGGGCCTACGAGCAGTACTTC.

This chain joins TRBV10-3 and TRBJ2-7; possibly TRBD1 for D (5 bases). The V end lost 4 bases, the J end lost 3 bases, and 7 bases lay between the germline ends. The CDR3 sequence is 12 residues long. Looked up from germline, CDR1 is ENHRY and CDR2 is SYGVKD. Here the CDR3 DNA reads TGTGCCATCAGTGCAGGGTTCTACGAGCAGTACTTC. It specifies CAISAGFYEQYF.

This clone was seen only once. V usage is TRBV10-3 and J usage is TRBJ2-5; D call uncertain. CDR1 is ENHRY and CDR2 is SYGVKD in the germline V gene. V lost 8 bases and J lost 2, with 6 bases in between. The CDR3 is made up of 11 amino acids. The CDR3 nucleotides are TGTGCCATCGCGGAACAAGAGACCCAGTACTTC. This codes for CAIAEQETQYF.

DNA for the CDR3: TGTGCCAGCAGGCCCAATATAGTAGCGGGGGGGCGCGACGAGCAGTACTTC. It codes for CASRPNIVAGGRDEQYF. V usage is TRBV2 and J usage is TRBJ2-7, with 11 bases identical to TRBD2. Germline V gene data show CDR1 as SNHLY and CDR2 as FYNNEI. The CDR3 spans 17 residues. Trimming cost V 6 bases and J 5 bases; bases outside gene matches: 15.

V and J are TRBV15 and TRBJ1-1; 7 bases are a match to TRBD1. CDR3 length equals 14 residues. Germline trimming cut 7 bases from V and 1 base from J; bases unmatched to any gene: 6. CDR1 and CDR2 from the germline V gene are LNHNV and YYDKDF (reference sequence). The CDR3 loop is CATNLRTGNTEAFF. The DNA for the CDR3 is TGTGCCACCAATCTGAGGACAGGGAACACTGAAGCTTTCTTT.

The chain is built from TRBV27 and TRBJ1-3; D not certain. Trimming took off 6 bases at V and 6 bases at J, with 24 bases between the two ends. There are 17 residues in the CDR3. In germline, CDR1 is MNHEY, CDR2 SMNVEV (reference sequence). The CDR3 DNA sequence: TGTGCCAGCAGCTCCGTGCGGCAAAATGGGAGGACAAACACCATATATTTT. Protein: CASSSVRQNGRTNTIYF.

This CDR3 reads CASSSKQGPTYEQYF. CDR3 bases: TGTGCCAGCAGCTCGAAACAGGGACCCACCTACGAGCAGTACTTC. The chain links TRBV5-6 to TRBJ2-7, with D possibly being TRBD1 (6 bases). This CDR3 contains 15 residues. Trimming cost V 3 bases and J 2 bases, with 15 bases left between them. Per germline, CDR1 SGHDT and CDR2 YYEEEE.

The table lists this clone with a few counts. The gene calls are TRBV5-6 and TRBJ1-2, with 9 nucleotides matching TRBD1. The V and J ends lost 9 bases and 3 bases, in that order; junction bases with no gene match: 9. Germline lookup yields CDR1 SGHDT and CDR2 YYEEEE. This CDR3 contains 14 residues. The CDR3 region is CATSPGQGDYGYTF. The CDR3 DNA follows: TGTGCCACCTCACCGGGACAGGGTGACTATGGCTACACCTTC.

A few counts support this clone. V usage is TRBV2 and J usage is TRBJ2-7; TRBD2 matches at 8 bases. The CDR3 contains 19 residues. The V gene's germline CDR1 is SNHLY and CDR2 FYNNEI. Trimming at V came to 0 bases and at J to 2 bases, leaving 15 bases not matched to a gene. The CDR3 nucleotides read TGTGCCAGCAGTGAAGCTCTCCTTGCCACGCCCGGGAGGGCCTACGAGCAGTACTTC. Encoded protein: CASSEALLATPGRAYEQYF.